Sequencing of this T cell receptor beta chain was carried out in a study of T-cell memory formation after mild COVID-19. About the study: TCR clusters mostly belonged to single donors.

Findings of the study overall: A second wave of clones peaked on day 37, and their SARS-CoV-2 specificity went unconfirmed. Contracting CD4+ clones sat mainly in CM and EM; CD8+ in EMRA. That cross-reactive memory joined was suggested by some responding clones appearing in pre-infection memory.

The CDR3 totals 12 residues. Germline-derived CDR1 and CDR2 are SGHDT and YYEEEE. Trimming stripped 1 base from V and 5 bases from J, with 7 bases between. This clonotype was picked up many times. Antigen: not known. TCRdb passed the 5' RACE reads through MiXCR, listing each CDR3 protein once. The sample yields roughly 200,000 distinct CDR3 sequences, around 16% seen once. This TCR was sampled from an adult woman who had mild COVID-19 (a few samples of this study predate the infection). Cell type and time point are not known. What was sequenced was PBMCs or a T cell subset sorted from them (not recorded which). This rearrangement joins TRBV5-6 to TRBJ2-7; no firm D call. In DNA, the CDR3 is TGTGCCAGCAGCTTGTTTGGGGACGAGCAGTACTTC. Translating it yields CASSLFGDEQYF. Drawing the rest from reference TRBV5-6 and TRBJ2-7, the complete variable domain is DAGVTQSPTHLIKTRGQQVTLRCSPKSGHDTVSWYQQALGQGPQFIFQYYEEEERQRGNFPDRFSGHQFPNYSSELNVNALLLGDSALYLCASSLFGDEQYFGPGTRLTVT.